This TCR beta chain appears in the sequencing data of a study of blood T cell repertoires in COVID-19. The authors' processing: Nucleated cell number was recorded as an estimate derived from reference gene primer amplification. Libraries were prepared by immunoSEQ multiplex PCR; TCRdb keeps only in-frame clonotypes and omits some of them. V and J calls plus clone size are reproduced from that table; the DNA served to infer D and trimming. Of 250,000 to 350,000 clones in the sample, 90% were seen once. The CDR3 runs 9 residues. Between the trimmed V and J ends, which lost 6 bases and 8 bases, there was a span of 4 bases. Enrollees, about 18 to 95 years old, lived in 24 US areas.

The receptor's source is a woman aged 18 to 35 with acute COVID-19. The chain is built from TRBV12-3 or TRBV12-4 and TRBJ1-2; D is unclear. Material for sequencing was PBMCs or T cells enriched from blood (not recorded which). CDR3 sequence (DNA): TGTGCCAGCAGCCCAGGCTACACCTTC. Its protein product is CASSPGYTF.